These 27 T cell receptor beta chains were sequenced from one sample in a study of shared T cell receptors in the human thymus. This table comes from immunoSEQ multiplex PCR, and its TCRdb copy is limited to in-frame clones, with some not included. In the table there are 700,000 to 750,000 clones, roughly 85% of which are singletons. These records were also assigned to another study, of human thymus T cells.

Sample: thymocytes. All receptors derive from a girl under two years old with a congenital heart defect.

The CDR3 DNA reads TGCGCCAGCAGCTGGACCGGGACTAGCGGGGGTGCCTCCTACGAGCAGTACTTC. Translating gives CASSWTGTSGGASYEQYF. V usage is TRBV5-1 and J usage is TRBJ2-7; 14 bases are a match to TRBD2. The germline V gene encodes CDR1 SGHRS and CDR2 YFSETQ. CDR3 length: 18 residues. V trimming: 3 bases; J trimming: 0 bases; junction bases outside the gene matches: 8.

Here the CDR3 reads CASSPSPHSVDTQYF. DNA for the CDR3: TGTGCCAGCAGTCCCTCGCCTCACTCGGTGGATACGCAGTATTTT. V gene TRBV28 combines with J gene TRBJ2-3; D gene uncertain. With 5 bases removed from V and 6 bases from J, the gap between germline ends came to 18 bases. CDR3 length: 15 residues. CDR1 is MDHEN and CDR2 is SYDVKM in the germline V gene.

The chain combines TRBV28 with TRBJ1-2; D uncertain. The CDR3 is made up of 13 amino acids. Trimming pared 6 bases from V and 8 bases from J, leaving 16 bases between. Germline V gives CDR1 MDHEN, CDR2 SYDVKM. Here the CDR3 DNA reads TGTGCCAGCAGCTACCTCAAGTCCTACGGCTACACCTTC. It translates to CASSYLKSYGYTF.

The J gene is TRBJ1-5, the V gene TRBV28, with 8 bases fitting TRBD1. CDR3 length: 18 amino acids. The germline V gene has CDR1 MDHEN and CDR2 SYDVKM. The J segment lost 6 bases and the V segment lost 7 bases, leaving 20 bases of the junction unmatched. The CDR3 sequence: CASTPGAPDRGGGQPQHF. The CDR3 DNA reads as TGTGCCAGCACCCCTGGGGCCCCAGACAGGGGAGGAGGTCAGCCCCAGCATTTT.

Concerning this clone: Additional DNA sequences in this sample encode the identical CDR3. DNA for the CDR3: TGTGCCAGCAGCCCAGGGGGCACTGAAGCTTTCTTT. Protein product: CASSPGGTEAFF. The chain uses TRBV7-9 and TRBJ1-1, with 7 bases fitting TRBD1. This CDR3 has 12 residues. After removal of 5 bases from V and 4 bases from J, the junction contained 1 base not matched to a gene. The germline V gene encodes CDR1 SEHNR and CDR2 FQNEAQ (reference sequence). The full variable domain, with the rest looked up from reference TRBV7-9 and TRBJ1-1, is DTGVSQNPRHKITKRGQNVTFRCDPISEHNRLYWYRQTLGQGPEFLTYFQNEAQLEKSRLLSDRFSAERPKGSFSTLEIQRTEQGDSAMYLCASSPGGTEAFFGQGTRLTVV.

CDR3: CASSLTYREPSYEQYF. The DNA for the CDR3 is TGTGCCAGCTCACTCACATACAGGGAACCTTCCTACGAGCAGTACTTC. This rearrangement joins TRBV18 to TRBJ2-7, with a possible D match to TRBD1 (6 bases). The length of the CDR3 is 16 residues. V lost 4 bases to trimming and J lost 1 base, with 17 bases between them. Germline V gene lookup returns CDR1 KGHSH and CDR2 LQKENI.

This sequence joins TRBV5-1 and TRBJ2-5; TRBD2 agrees at 9 bases. Germline values: CDR1 SGHRS, CDR2 YFSETQ. Germline trimming cut 2 bases from V and 2 bases from J; bases unmatched to any gene: 10. The CDR3 extends over 17 amino acids. CDR3 residues: CASSFPSGVGQQETQYF. The DNA of the CDR3 is TGCGCCAGCAGCTTCCCTAGCGGGGTGGGGCAACAAGAGACCCAGTACTTC.

V and J are TRBV30 and TRBJ2-5; 7 nucleotides line up with TRBD1. The CDR3 is 16 residues long. Trimming removed 0 bases from V and 3 bases from J; junction bases left unmatched: 10. Germline CDR1 GTSNPN, CDR2 SVGIG (reference sequence). The CDR3 is CAWSVMGQQREETQYF. In DNA form, the CDR3 reads TGTGCCTGGAGTGTAATGGGACAGCAGAGGGAAGAGACCCAGTACTTC. The whole variable domain, remainder taken from reference TRBV30 and TRBJ2-5, is SQTIHQWPATLVQPVGSPLSLECTVEGTSNPNLYWYRQAAGRGLQLLFYSVGIGQISSEVPQNLSASRPQDRQFILSSKKLLLSDSGFYLCAWSVMGQQREETQYFGPGTRLLVL.

J is TRBJ1-2 and V is TRBV5-8, with a possible D match to TRBD1 (6 bases). This CDR3 spans 16 amino acids. CDR1 and CDR2 from the germline V gene are SGHTS and YDEGEE. V was shortened by 1 base and J by 5 bases, with 18 bases between the two germline ends. This CDR3 is CASSLKTIGQRYGYTF. In DNA form, the CDR3 reads TGTGCCAGCAGCTTGAAAACTATTGGACAGAGATATGGCTACACCTTC.

The chain recombines TRBV15 with TRBJ2-1; tentatively, D is TRBD1 (6 bases). The CDR3 has 13 residues. CDR1 and CDR2 (germline): LNHNV, YYDKDF (reference sequence). Between the trimmed V and J ends, which lost 3 bases and 10 bases, there was a span of 13 bases. Written as DNA, the CDR3 is TGTGCCACCAGCAGTAACAGGGTCGAGGAGCAGTTCTTC. Its translation is CATSSNRVEEQFF. Full variable domain (outside the CDR3, taken from reference TRBV15 and TRBJ2-1): DAMVIQNPRYQVTQFGKPVTLSCSQTLNHNVMYWYQQKSSQAPKLLFHYYDKDFNNEADTPDNFQSRRPNTSFCFLDIRSPGLGDTAMYLCATSSNRVEEQFFGPGTRLTVL.

In this sample, this clone turned up once. The same CDR3 also results from other DNA sequences found in this sample. The chain links TRBV2 to TRBJ1-1; the D is unclear. Germline V gene lookup returns CDR1 SNHLY and CDR2 FYNNEI. The CDR3 is made up of 12 amino acids. Trimming shortened V by 6 bases and J by 1 base, and 6 bases separated the two germline ends. The CDR3 loop is CASSGENTEAFF. CDR3 nucleotide sequence: TGTGCCAGCAGCGGGGAGAACACTGAAGCTTTCTTT.

In its sample, this clone was seen a few times. The J gene is TRBJ1-4, the V gene TRBV10-3; D gene uncertain. The V end lost 2 bases, the J end lost 6 bases, and 7 bases lay between the germline ends. Germline V gives CDR1 ENHRY, CDR2 SYGVKD. The CDR3 has 13 amino acids. CDR3 DNA: TGTGCCATCAGTGAGAGTTCGGATGAAAAACTGTTTTTT. Translated, it gives CAISESSDEKLFF.

CDR3 region: CASRDRTYEQYF. The CDR3 DNA follows: TGTGCCAGCAGGGACAGAACCTACGAGCAGTACTTC. The chain recombines TRBV6-5 with TRBJ2-7; maybe TRBD1 (6 bases). Germline V CDR1 and CDR2: MNHEY, SVGAGI. The CDR3 is made up of 12 amino acids. The V end was cut by 6 bases, the J end by 2 bases, with 8 bases between.

This clone was recorded a few times. In DNA, the CDR3 is TGTGCCAGCAGCACAGGGGGGGCCGAAAAACTGTTTTTT. It specifies CASSTGGAEKLFF. J is TRBJ1-4 and V is TRBV11-2; 8 bases align to TRBD1. The CDR3 runs to 13 residues. V dropped 5 bases and J dropped 8; count of bases not matched to a gene: 4. The germline gives CDR1 SGHAT, CDR2 FQNNGV.

CDR3 residues: CAISETRGYGYTF. For the CDR3, the DNA is TGTGCCATCAGTGAGACACGCGGCTATGGCTACACCTTC. V usage is TRBV10-3 and J usage is TRBJ1-2; D gene ambiguous. The CDR3 has 13 amino acids. Germline CDR1 ENHRY, CDR2 SYGVKD. Trimming removed 2 bases at V and 4 bases at J, with 8 bases between.

This chain joins TRBV13 and TRBJ2-1, with 9 bases that match TRBD2. The CDR3 is made up of 17 amino acids. V lost 5 bases to trimming and J lost 4 bases; unmatched junction nucleotides: 12. Germline V lookup: CDR1 PRHDT, CDR2 FYEKMQ (reference sequence). In nucleotides, the CDR3 is TGTGCCAGCAGCCTCCAGATAGCGGGGGCCCCATACAATGAGCAGTTCTTC. Amino acid sequence: CASSLQIAGAPYNEQFF.

As concerns this clone: Other nucleotide sequences in the sample specify the same CDR3. This chain connects TRBV7-6 to TRBJ2-7; D ambiguous. The CDR3 totals 14 residues. CDR1 and CDR2 (germline): SGHVS, FNYEAQ. V was cut by 1 base and J by 5 bases, with 12 bases left in between. The CDR3 spells CASSLGVPPNEQYF. The CDR3 nucleotides read TGTGCCAGCAGCTTAGGAGTCCCCCCCAACGAGCAGTACTTC.

The chain recombines TRBV9 with TRBJ2-5, with 8 bases lining up with TRBD1. Germline CDR1 and CDR2: SGDLS and YYNGEE. Trimming removed 3 bases from V and 4 bases from J; junction bases left unmatched: 8. The CDR3 loop spans 15 amino acids. The DNA for the CDR3 is TGTGCCAGCAGCGCACTTCATGGACAGGGAGAGACCCAGTACTTC. Protein sequence: CASSALHGQGETQYF.

This rearrangement joins TRBV7-2 to TRBJ2-5, with a weak D call TRBD2 (7 bases). The CDR3 has 18 residues. Trimming took 2 bases from V and 3 from J, leaving 22 bases between them. From germline, CDR1 is SGHTA and CDR2 FQGNSA. DNA of the CDR3: TGTGCCAGCAGCTTAAGAGGCCCACCCGAGGGGGGGGAAGAGACCCAGTACTTC. This gives the protein CASSLRGPPEGGEETQYF.

The CDR3 region is CASSIWIGASGGTDTQYF. CDR3 coding DNA: TGCGCCAGCAGTATTTGGATTGGGGCTAGCGGGGGCACAGATACGCAGTATTTT. The chain has TRBV5-1 and TRBJ2-3; 9 nucleotides match TRBD2. The junction had 14 bases not matched to a gene; V was cut back by 5 bases and J by 1 base. The CDR3 length is 18 residues. CDR1 is SGHRS and CDR2 is YFSETQ in the germline V gene.

This chain links TRBV6-1 with TRBJ2-7; D remains unclear. This CDR3 comprises 13 residues. Germline CDR1 MNHNS, CDR2 SASEGT. V lost 4 bases and J lost 6, with 13 bases in between. The CDR3 sequence: CASSARHLSEQYF. CDR3 in DNA: TGTGCCAGCAGTGCAAGACATTTGAGCGAGCAGTACTTC.

In nucleotides, the CDR3 is TGTGCCAGCAGTGTGGACAGACAGGGGATGAGAGAGACCCAGTACTTC. This encodes CASSVDRQGMRETQYF. V is TRBV2 and J is TRBJ2-5, with 8 positions matching TRBD1. The ends lost 4 bases at V and 4 bases at J; junction bases unmatched: 11. Germline V gene sequence: CDR1 SNHLY, CDR2 FYNNEI. The CDR3 has 16 amino acids.

The CDR3: CASSLRGTGQPSTQYF. The CDR3 nucleotides are TGTGCCAGCAGCTTAAGGGGAACGGGACAGCCATCTACGCAGTATTTT. The chain is built from TRBV7-9 and TRBJ2-3; 7 positions agree with TRBD1. J gave up 8 bases and V 2 bases, and 13 bases lay outside the gene matches. CDR1 is SEHNR and CDR2 is FQNEAQ in the germline V gene (reference sequence). The CDR3 length is 16 residues. The whole variable domain, remainder taken from reference TRBV7-9 and TRBJ2-3, is DTGVSQNPRHKITKRGQNVTFRCDPISEHNRLYWYRQTLGQGPEFLTYFQNEAQLEKSRLLSDRFSAERPKGSFSTLEIQRTEQGDSAMYLCASSLRGTGQPSTQYFGPGTRLTVL.

The chain combines TRBV4-1 with TRBJ1-2, with TRBD1 matching 10 bases. Germline CDR1 and CDR2: MGHRA and YSYEKL. With V trimmed by 1 base and J by 4 bases, 6 bases remained unmatched. CDR3 length equals 16 residues. In DNA form, the CDR3 reads TGCGCCAGCAGCCAAGCTCGGGACAGGGGTTCCTATGGCTACACCTTC. It codes for CASSQARDRGSYGYTF.

The sample holds one count of this clone. The chain uses TRBV6-4 and TRBJ1-6; 7 bases are shared with TRBD1. Germline V gene sequence: CDR1 MRHNA, CDR2 SNTAGT. The CDR3 is 14 residues long. The J segment lost 8 bases and the V segment lost 4 bases, leaving 5 bases of the junction unmatched. The CDR3: CASSGDRGDSPLHF. As DNA, the CDR3 is TGTGCCAGCAGTGGGGACAGAGGTGATTCACCCCTCCACTTT.

V usage is TRBV4-2 and J usage is TRBJ1-5; weak D call: TRBD1 (5 bases). Germline CDR1 and CDR2: LGHNA and YNFKEQ. Trimming left V 4 bases short and J 5 bases short, with 12 bases between. The length of the CDR3 is 14 residues. This CDR3 is CASSPHRGDQPQHF. As DNA, the CDR3 is TGTGCCAGCAGCCCCCACCGGGGGGATCAGCCCCAGCATTTT.

V is TRBV7-8 and J is TRBJ2-3; 11 nucleotides align to TRBD1. Germline V gene data show CDR1 as SGHVS and CDR2 as FQNEAQ. This CDR3 region has 20 residues. The ends lost 4 bases at V and 0 bases at J; junction bases unmatched: 15. The DNA for the CDR3 is TGTGCCAGCAGCTCACCCCCGGGACAGGGGGACCAAACTAGCACAGATACGCAGTATTTT. Its translation: CASSSPPGQGDQTSTDTQYF.